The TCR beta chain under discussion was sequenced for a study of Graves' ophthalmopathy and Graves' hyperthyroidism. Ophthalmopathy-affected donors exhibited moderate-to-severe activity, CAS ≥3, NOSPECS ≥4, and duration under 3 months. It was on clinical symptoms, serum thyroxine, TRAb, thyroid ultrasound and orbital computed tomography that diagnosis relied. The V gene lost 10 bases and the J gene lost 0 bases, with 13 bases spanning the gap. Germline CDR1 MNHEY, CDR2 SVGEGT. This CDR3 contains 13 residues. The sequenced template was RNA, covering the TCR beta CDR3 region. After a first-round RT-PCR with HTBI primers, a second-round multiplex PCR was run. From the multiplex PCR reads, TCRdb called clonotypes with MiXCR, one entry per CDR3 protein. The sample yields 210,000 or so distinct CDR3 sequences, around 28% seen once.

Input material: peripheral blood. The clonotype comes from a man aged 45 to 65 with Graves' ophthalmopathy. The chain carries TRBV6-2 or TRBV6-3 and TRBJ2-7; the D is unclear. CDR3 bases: TGTGCCACCCTCAAGGGCATCTCCTACGAGCAGTACTTC. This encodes CATLKGISYEQYF.